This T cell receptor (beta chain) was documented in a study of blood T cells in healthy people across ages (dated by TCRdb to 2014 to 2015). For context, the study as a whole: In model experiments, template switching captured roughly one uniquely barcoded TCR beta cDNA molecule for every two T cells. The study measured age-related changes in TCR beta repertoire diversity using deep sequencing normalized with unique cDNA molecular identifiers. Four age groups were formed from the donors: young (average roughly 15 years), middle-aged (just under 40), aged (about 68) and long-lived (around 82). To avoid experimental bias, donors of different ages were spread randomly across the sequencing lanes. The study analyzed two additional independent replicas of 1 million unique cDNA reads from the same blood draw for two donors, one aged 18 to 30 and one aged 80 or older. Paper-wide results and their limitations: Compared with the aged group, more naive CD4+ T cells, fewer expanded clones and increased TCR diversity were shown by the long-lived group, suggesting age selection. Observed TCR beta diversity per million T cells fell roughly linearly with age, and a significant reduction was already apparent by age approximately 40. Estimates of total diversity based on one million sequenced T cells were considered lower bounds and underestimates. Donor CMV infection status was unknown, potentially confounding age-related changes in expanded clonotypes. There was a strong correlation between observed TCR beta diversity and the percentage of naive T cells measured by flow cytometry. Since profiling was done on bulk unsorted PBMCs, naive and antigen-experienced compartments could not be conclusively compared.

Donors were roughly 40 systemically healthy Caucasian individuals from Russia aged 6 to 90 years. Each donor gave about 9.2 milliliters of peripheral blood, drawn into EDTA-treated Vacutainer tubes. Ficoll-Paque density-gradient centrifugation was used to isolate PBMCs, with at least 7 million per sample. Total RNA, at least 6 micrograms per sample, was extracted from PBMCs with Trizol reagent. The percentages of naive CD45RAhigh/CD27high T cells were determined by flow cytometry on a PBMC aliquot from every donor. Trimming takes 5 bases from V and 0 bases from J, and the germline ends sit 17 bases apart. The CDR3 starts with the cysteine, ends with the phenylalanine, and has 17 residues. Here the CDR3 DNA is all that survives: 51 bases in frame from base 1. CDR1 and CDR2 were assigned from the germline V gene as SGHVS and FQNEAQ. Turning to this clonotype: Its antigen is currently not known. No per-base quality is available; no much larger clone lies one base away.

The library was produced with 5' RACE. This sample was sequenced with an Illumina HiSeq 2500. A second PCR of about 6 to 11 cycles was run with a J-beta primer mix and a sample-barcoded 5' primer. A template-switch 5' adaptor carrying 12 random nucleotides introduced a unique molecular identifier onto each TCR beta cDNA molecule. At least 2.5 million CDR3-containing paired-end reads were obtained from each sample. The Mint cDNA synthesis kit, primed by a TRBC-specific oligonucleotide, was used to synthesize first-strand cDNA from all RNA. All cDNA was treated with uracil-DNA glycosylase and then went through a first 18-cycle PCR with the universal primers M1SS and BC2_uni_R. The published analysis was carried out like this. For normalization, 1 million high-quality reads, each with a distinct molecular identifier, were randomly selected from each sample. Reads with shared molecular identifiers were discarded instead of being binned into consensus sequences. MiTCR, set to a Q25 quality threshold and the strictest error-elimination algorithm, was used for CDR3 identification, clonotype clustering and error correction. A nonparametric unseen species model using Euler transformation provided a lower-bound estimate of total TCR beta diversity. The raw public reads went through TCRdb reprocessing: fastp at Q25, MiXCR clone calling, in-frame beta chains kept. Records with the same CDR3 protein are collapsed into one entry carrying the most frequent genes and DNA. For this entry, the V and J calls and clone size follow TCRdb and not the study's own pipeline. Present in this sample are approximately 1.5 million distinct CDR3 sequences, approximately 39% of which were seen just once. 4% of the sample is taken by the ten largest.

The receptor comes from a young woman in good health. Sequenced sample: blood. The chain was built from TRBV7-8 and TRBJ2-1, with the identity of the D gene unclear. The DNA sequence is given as TGTGCCAGCAGCCTCCCTAGGGCTGAGAGCTCCTACAATGAGCAGTTCTTC. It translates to CASSLPRAESSYNEQFF. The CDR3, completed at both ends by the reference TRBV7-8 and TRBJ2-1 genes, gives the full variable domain GAGVSQSPRYKVAKRGQDVALRCDPISGHVSLFWYQQALGQGPEFLTYFQNEAQLDKSGLPSDRFFAERPEGSVSTLKIQRTQQEDSAVYLCASSLPRAESSYNEQFFGPGTRLTVL.